This T cell receptor (beta chain) came from a study of T cells in Graves' hyperthyroidism and ophthalmopathy. Across the whole study: The blood sample was taken at first diagnosis, before treatment began.

Whole-study results and caveats: The blood repertoire included most of the expanded thyroid clonotypes above 0.001.

Each ophthalmopathy patient scored at least 3 on the Clinical Activity Score and at least 4 on NOSPECS grade, with duration under 3 months. Researchers barred patients who had uncontrolled infection, other autoimmune disease, pregnancy or lactation. The table lists this clonotype with many counts. What it binds is unknown. This CDR3 is 13 amino acids long. Per the germline V gene, CDR1 is SGHVS and CDR2 is FQNEAQ. V shed 8 bases and J shed 2 bases, with 13 bases lying between them. It was RNA transcripts that yielded the amplified TCR beta CDR3 regions. HTBI primers were used for first-round RT-PCR of the TCR CDR3. Using its own MiXCR run on the multiplex PCR reads, TCRdb lists one record per CDR3 protein. The repertoire holds about 260,000 distinct CDR3 sequences, with roughly 15% as singletons.

The V and J genes are TRBV7-8 and TRBJ2-7, with a weak D call TRBD2 (5 bases). Sequencing used blood. This receptor was taken from a woman younger than 35 with Graves' ophthalmopathy. The CDR3: CASQSRETYEQYF. CDR3 bases: TGTGCCAGCCAATCGAGGGAAACCTACGAGCAGTACTTC. Full variable domain (outside the CDR3, taken from reference TRBV7-8 and TRBJ2-7): GAGVSQSPRYKVAKRGQDVALRCDPISGHVSLFWYQQALGQGPEFLTYFQNEAQLDKSGLPSDRFFAERPEGSVSTLKIQRTQQEDSAVYLCASQSRETYEQYFGPGTRLTVT.